This TCR beta chain derives from a study of blood T cells in healthy people across ages (dated by TCRdb to the mid-2010s). Turning to the overall study: In model experiments, template switching captured about one uniquely barcoded TCR beta cDNA molecule for every two T cells. The donors were split into four age groups: young (average 16 years), middle-aged (about 40), aged (62) and long-lived (approximately 80). Using the same blood draw, the study looked at two additional independent replicas of 1 million unique cDNA reads for two donors, one aged 18 to 29 and the other aged 80 or older. To avoid experimental bias, donors of different ages were randomly spread across the sequencing lanes. Using deep sequencing normalized with unique cDNA molecular identifiers, the study measured how TCR beta repertoire diversity changes with age. On the study overall, not on this receptor specifically: Observed TCR beta diversity per million T cells fell roughly linearly with age, and a significant reduction was already apparent by age around 40. Conclusive comparison of naive and antigen-experienced compartments was prevented by the profiling of bulk unsorted PBMCs. Compared with the aged group, more naive CD4+ T cells, fewer expanded clones and increased TCR diversity were shown by the long-lived group, suggesting age selection. Total diversity estimates from one million sequenced T cells were considered lower bounds and underestimates. The CMV infection status of donors was not known, potentially confounding age-related changes in expanded clonotypes. The percentage of naive T cells measured by flow cytometry correlated strongly with observed TCR beta diversity.

The donors were roughly 39 Caucasian individuals from Russia, aged roughly 6 to 90 years, who were systemically healthy. About 9.6 milliliters of peripheral blood were collected from each donor into EDTA-treated Vacutainer tubes. Ficoll-Paque density-gradient centrifugation was used to isolate PBMCs, with at least 7 million obtained per sample. Trizol reagent was used to extract total RNA from the PBMCs, yielding at least 5 micrograms per sample. The percentages of naive CD45RAhigh/CD27high T cells were determined by flow cytometry on a PBMC aliquot from every donor. To prepare the library, 5' RACE was applied. The instrument was an Illumina HiSeq 2500. A second PCR of about 7 to 12 cycles was run with a J-beta primer mix and a sample-barcoded 5' primer. Each TCR beta cDNA molecule received a unique molecular identifier from a template-switch 5' adaptor carrying 12 random nucleotides. At least 2.5 million CDR3-containing paired-end reads were obtained from each sample. First-strand cDNA synthesis was performed from all RNA using the Mint cDNA synthesis kit, with priming by a TRBC-specific oligonucleotide. All cDNA was treated with uracil-DNA glycosylase and then went through a first 18-cycle PCR with the universal primers M1SS and BC2_uni_R. Per the authors' processing: Each sample was normalized by randomly selecting 1 million high-quality reads, each carrying a distinct molecular identifier. Reads with shared molecular identifiers were discarded instead of being binned into consensus sequences. CDR3 identification, clonotype clustering and error correction used MiTCR with a Q25 quality threshold and the strictest error-elimination algorithm. A nonparametric unseen species model with Euler transformation was used to estimate lower-bound total TCR beta diversity. In-frame beta chains were kept once TCRdb had trimmed the public reads at Q25 with fastp and called clones with MiXCR. When rows share a CDR3 protein, they turn into one entry using the most common DNA and genes. For this entry, the V and J calls and clone size follow TCRdb and not the study's own pipeline. The table for this sample lists about 580,000 distinct CDR3 sequences; around half of them were counted only once. Under 30% of the sample is taken by the ten largest.

Points on this clonotype: It has no known antigen specificity. The input lacks base qualities; no much larger clone sits a single base away.

V loses 0 bases of germline sequence and J loses 4 bases, and the interval between the two ends is 9 bases. CDR1 and CDR2 were assigned from the germline V gene (reference sequence) as DFQATT and SNEGSKA. The CDR3, from cysteine to phenylalanine, totals 13 residues. This entry keeps only the CDR3 DNA: 39 bases, framed from base 1. This sequence was found in a man older than 75 in good health. This receptor chain uses TRBV20-1 and TRBJ1-2, with TRBD1 as a weak D call on 5 bases. The material sequenced was blood. The sequenced DNA: TGCAGTGCTAGAGATGGACACGTCTATGGCTACACCTTC. This yields the protein CSARDGHVYGYTF.